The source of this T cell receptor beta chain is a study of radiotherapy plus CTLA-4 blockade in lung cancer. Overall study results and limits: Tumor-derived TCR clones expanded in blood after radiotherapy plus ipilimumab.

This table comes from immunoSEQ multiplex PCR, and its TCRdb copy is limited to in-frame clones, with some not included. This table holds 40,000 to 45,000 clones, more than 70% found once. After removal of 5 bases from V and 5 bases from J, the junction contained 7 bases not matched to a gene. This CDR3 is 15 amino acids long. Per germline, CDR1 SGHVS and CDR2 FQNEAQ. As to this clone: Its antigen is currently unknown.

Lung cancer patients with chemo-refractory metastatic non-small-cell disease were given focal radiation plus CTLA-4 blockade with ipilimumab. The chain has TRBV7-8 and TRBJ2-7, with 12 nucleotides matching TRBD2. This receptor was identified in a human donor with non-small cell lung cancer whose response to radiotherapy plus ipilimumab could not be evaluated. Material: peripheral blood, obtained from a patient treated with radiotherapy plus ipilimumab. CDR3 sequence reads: CASSRMTSGGHEQYF. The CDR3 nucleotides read TGTGCCAGCAGCCGAATGACTAGCGGGGGTCACGAGCAGTACTTC.